What follows describes a single TCR beta chain. Its antigen remains unidentified. No per-base quality is available; no much larger clone lies one base away. This specimen comes from a study of T cells in Graves' hyperthyroidism and ophthalmopathy (dated by TCRdb to the late 2010s). Study-level background: Peripheral blood was collected at initial diagnosis, before any treatment. An independent validation cohort of about 19 hyperthyroidism patients and about 16 patients who later progressed to ophthalmopathy tested prospective prediction of ophthalmopathy. TCR V-J signatures able to tell the groups apart were searched for in a discovery cohort of approximately 95 patients, of whom over 40 had Graves' ophthalmopathy and 57 had stable Graves' hyperthyroidism. In addition, the study compared T-cell repertoires in thyroid tissue and in blood from a handful of Graves' hyperthyroidism patients. After blood sampling, hyperthyroidism patients were treated with methimazole at a starting dose of 30 mg daily, and ophthalmopathy patients were treated with high-dose intravenous methylprednisolone. The 85 to 100 discovery patients were divided at random into training and test sets in a 7:3 ratio. TCR Vbeta CDR3 sequencing of roughly 140 peripheral blood samples (more than 40 ophthalmopathy, over 70 hyperthyroidism and about 17 progressor patients) is reported in the paper.

Per the germline V gene, KGHDR is the CDR1 and SFDVKD is the CDR2. Germline trimming amounts to 4 bases on V and 4 bases on J, with 5 as the count of junction bases outside the gene matches. The CDR3 runs 15 residues from the cysteine to the phenylalanine. Only the CDR3 part of the read is kept: 45 bases, read in frame from the first base. Graves' hyperthyroidism was defined as stable when no progression to ophthalmopathy occurred over 18 months of follow-up. Hyperthyroidism patients were newly diagnosed, with disease duration under 2 months, and aged 18 to 65 years. The study excluded patients with uncontrolled infections, other autoimmune diseases, pregnancy or lactation. Diagnoses relied on clinical symptoms, serum thyroxine and TRAb, thyroid ultrasound and orbital computed tomography. Ficoll-Paque density gradient centrifugation was used to isolate PBMCs from around 10 ml of fresh peripheral blood. Trizol reagent was used to extract total RNA, and RNA quality was then checked on an Agilent 2100 Bioanalyzer.

General findings and caveats noted by the study authors: Blood samples also contained most of the expanded thyroid clonotypes (frequency above 0.001), which suggests that blood repertoires may reflect thyroid immune responses. Sample size was not statistically predetermined, and investigators were not blinded to group allocation. A model built on a 13 V-J signature distinguished ophthalmopathy from stable hyperthyroidism, reaching 85% to 90% sensitivity and about 81% specificity in cross-validation and 80%/75% in testing. In validation, progression to ophthalmopathy was predicted by the model with about 70% sensitivity and 72.22% specificity, a median of roughly six months before onset.

The TCR beta CDR3 regions were amplified from RNA transcripts. The first round of RT-PCR for the TCR CDR3 was performed with the HTBI primer set and the Qiagen OneStep RT-PCR kit. Libraries were constructed in a second round of multiplex PCR, after which size selection and purification were performed. Paired-end sequencing of the libraries was performed with 100 bp reads on an Illumina HiSeq2000. Concerning the study's data processing: SOAPnuke was used to process the raw data, with reads discarded if the reads contained adapters or uncalled bases, had a mean Phred below 15, or lacked an exact constant-primer or identifier match. High-quality paired reads were merged with COPE v1.2.5, and unique nucleotide sequences were defined as clonotypes. Clonotypes were aligned to IMGT TRBV, TRBD and TRBJ reference segments using MiTCR v1.1. Only V-J combinations with frequency above 0.0001, covering 99.2% of repertoires, were analysed. A TCS score was defined as the ratio of F50 (clonal expansion) to E x V (chaos), with BLOSUM62-based TCRdist applied between CDR3 peptides within each V-J. Welch's t-statistics and random forest reduced fewer than 550 V-J features to 10 to 15, which were used in a naive Bayes classifier (R e1071). TCRdb handled the public reads itself, with Q25 trimming in fastp and clone calling in MiXCR, and kept productive beta chains. Each entry merges the rows of one CDR3 protein and shows their most common DNA and genes. The V and J calls follow TCRdb's processing rather than the paper's. The sample profile shows some 620,000 distinct CDR3 sequences; roughly 17% of them were found once. The ten top clones hold around 4% of the sample.

The rearranged chain carries TRBV24-1 and TRBJ2-7, with 11 bases matching TRBD2. The receptor's source is a woman under 40 with Graves' hyperthyroidism. The sample was blood. CDR3 loop: CATSESSGRQYEQYF. The bases are TGTGCCACCAGTGAATCTAGCGGGAGGCAATACGAGCAGTACTTC.